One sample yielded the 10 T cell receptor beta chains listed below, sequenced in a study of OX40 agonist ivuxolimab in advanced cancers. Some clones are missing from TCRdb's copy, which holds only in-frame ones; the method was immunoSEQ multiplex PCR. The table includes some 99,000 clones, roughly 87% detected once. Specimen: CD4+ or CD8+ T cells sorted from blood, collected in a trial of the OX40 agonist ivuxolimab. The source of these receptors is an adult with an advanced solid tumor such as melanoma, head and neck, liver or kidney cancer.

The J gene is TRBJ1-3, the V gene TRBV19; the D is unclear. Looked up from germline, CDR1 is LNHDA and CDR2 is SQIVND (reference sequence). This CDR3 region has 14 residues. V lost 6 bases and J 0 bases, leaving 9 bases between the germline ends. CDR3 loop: CASSPTGSGNTIYF. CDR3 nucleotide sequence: TGTGCCAGTAGCCCCACCGGCTCTGGAAACACCATATATTTT. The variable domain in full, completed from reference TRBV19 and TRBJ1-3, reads DGGITQSPKYLFRKEGQNVTLSCEQNLNHDAMYWYRQDPGQGLRLIYYSQIVNDFQKGDIAEGYSVSREKKESFPLTVTSAQKNPTAFYLCASSPTGSGNTIYFGEGSWLTVV.

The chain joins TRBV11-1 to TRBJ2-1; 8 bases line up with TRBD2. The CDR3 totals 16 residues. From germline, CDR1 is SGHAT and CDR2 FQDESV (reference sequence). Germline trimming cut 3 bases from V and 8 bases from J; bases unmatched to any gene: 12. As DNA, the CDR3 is TGTGCCAGCAGCTTTCCCCGGGTCCGGGGGGGAGATGAGCAGTTCTTC. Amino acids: CASSFPRVRGGDEQFF.

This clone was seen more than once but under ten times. CDR3: CASRGYSGNTIYF. The CDR3 DNA reads TGTGCCAGCAGGGGATACTCTGGAAACACCATATATTTT. The rearrangement uses TRBV6-5 and TRBJ1-3; D is uncertain. The germline gives CDR1 MNHEY, CDR2 SVGAGI. V lost 6 bases, J lost 0 bases, and 6 bases lay in between. The CDR3 consists of 13 residues.

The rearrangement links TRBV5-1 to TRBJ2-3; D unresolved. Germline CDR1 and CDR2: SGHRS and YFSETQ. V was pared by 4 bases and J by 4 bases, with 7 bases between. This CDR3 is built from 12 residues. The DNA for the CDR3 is TGCGCCAGCAGCACCGACTCAGATACGCAGTATTTT. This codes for CASSTDSDTQYF.

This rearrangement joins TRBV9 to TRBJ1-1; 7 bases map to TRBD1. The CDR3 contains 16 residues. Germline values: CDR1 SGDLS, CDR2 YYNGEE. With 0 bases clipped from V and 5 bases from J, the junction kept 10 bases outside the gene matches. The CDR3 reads CASSVAGDSRITEAFF. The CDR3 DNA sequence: TGTGCCAGCAGCGTAGCGGGGGACAGCAGGATTACTGAAGCTTTCTTT.

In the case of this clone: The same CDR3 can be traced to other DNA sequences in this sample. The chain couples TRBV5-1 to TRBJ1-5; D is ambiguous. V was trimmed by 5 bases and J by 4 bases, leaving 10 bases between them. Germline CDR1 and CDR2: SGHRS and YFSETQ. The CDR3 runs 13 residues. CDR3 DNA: TGCGCCAGCAGTTTTGACGGGAATCAGCCCCAGCATTTT. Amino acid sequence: CASSFDGNQPQHF.

This CDR3 reads CASSQVLGQNTGELFF. The CDR3, as DNA: TGTGCCAGCAGCCAAGTACTGGGACAGAACACCGGGGAGCTGTTTTTT. The rearrangement uses TRBV4-2 and TRBJ2-2; perhaps TRBD1 as D (6 bases). Trimming took 1 base from V and 1 from J, leaving 10 bases between them. The CDR3 extends over 16 amino acids. Germline loops: CDR1 LGHNA, CDR2 YNFKEQ.

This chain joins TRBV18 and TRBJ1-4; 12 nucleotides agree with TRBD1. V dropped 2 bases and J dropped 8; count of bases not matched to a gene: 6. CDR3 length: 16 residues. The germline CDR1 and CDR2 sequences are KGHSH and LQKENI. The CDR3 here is CASSPGTGTGGEKLFF. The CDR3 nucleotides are TGTGCCAGCTCACCAGGCACCGGGACAGGGGGCGAAAAACTGTTTTTT.

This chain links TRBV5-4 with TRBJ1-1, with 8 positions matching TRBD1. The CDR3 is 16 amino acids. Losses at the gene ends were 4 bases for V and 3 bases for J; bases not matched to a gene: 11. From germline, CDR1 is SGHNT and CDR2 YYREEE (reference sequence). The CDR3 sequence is CASSTWVQGADTEAFF. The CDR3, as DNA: TGTGCCAGCAGCACTTGGGTTCAGGGGGCGGACACTGAAGCTTTCTTT.

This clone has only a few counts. The CDR3 nucleotides are TGTGCCAGCAGTGAAGTTGGAGGTTTAAACTATGGCTACACCTTC. Its translation: CASSEVGGLNYGYTF. The J gene is TRBJ1-2, the V gene TRBV6-1; no clear D gene. Trimming took 1 base from V and 2 from J, leaving 11 bases between them. This CDR3 spans 15 amino acids. Germline CDR1 MNHNS, CDR2 SASEGT.